This T cell receptor beta chain was identified during a study of Ad26.COV2.S vaccination and SARS-CoV-2 variants. Study summary: Ad26.COV2.S, an intramuscular injection, was given once or twice 56 days apart.

Germline values: CDR1 SGHTA, CDR2 FQGNSA. The V and J ends lost 1 base and 1 base respectively, with 8 bases between them. This CDR3 contains 14 residues. This sample's treatment: roughly 20 received Ad26.COV2.S at low or high dose, single or two shots; about 5 received placebo; per-sample allocation not given. After the first vaccine or placebo injection, samples were drawn on day 63. TCRdb's table, derived via immunoSEQ multiplex PCR, lists solely in-frame clones and lacks some. Of 500,000 or so clones in the sample, roughly 85% are singletons; the top ten hold 13%. The origin of this receptor is a person aged 18-65 years who received the Ad26.COV2.S COVID-19 vaccine or a placebo. The chain links TRBV7-2 to TRBJ2-7; a weak D match, TRBD2 (5 bases). Sequencing was performed on peripheral blood, taken in a trial of Ad26.COV2.S vaccine versus placebo. CDR3 bases: TGTGCCAGCAGCTTAGATCCGGGATCCTACGAGCAGTACTTC. This sequence encodes CASSLDPGSYEQYF.